The 31 T cell receptor beta chains in this list originate from one sample, sequenced in a study of T cells in Graves' hyperthyroidism and ophthalmopathy. The source material, RNA transcripts, was used to amplify TCR beta CDR3 regions. HTBI primers were used for first-round RT-PCR of the TCR CDR3. TCRdb re-derived calls from the multiplex PCR reads in MiXCR, one entry per CDR3 protein. The sample yields hundreds of thousands of distinct CDR3 sequences, roughly 20% seen once. The sequenced material came from blood. The receptors stem from a woman aged 45-60 years with Graves' hyperthyroidism that later progressed to Graves' ophthalmopathy.

This clonotype was found a few times. The rearrangement joins TRBV6-1 to TRBJ2-7; D is perhaps TRBD1 (6 bases). This CDR3 has 16 residues. V lost 7 bases and J 2 bases, leaving 21 bases between the germline ends. CDR1 MNHNS and CDR2 SASEGT come from the germline V gene. The CDR3 DNA reads as TGTGCCAGCATTGACACGACTGGGACACAAACCTACGAGCAGTACTTC. This gives the protein CASIDTTGTQTYEQYF.

In its sample, this clonotype was seen a few times. This chain links TRBV3-1 with TRBJ1-3; D uncertain. The length of the CDR3 is 15 residues. Germline loops: CDR1 LGHDT, CDR2 YNNKEL (reference sequence). With 1 base removed from V and 5 bases from J, the gap between germline ends came to 12 bases. The CDR3 is CASSQGRGRRNTIYF. CDR3 bases: TGTGCCAGCAGCCAAGGGCGTGGCAGGCGAAACACCATATATTTT.

The V call is TRBV6-5, the J call TRBJ1-5; D not resolved. Germline CDR1 and CDR2: MNHEY and SVGAGI. The CDR3 consists of 17 residues. V dropped 2 bases and J dropped 2 bases, with 16 bases sitting between them. The CDR3 here is CASSYMPKPAGNQPQHF. CDR3 nucleotide sequence: TGTGCCAGCAGTTACATGCCGAAACCGGCGGGCAATCAGCCCCAGCATTTT.

The J gene is TRBJ2-7, the V gene TRBV20-1, with TRBD1 as a possible D gene (5 bases). CDR1 DFQATT and CDR2 SNEGSKA come from the germline V gene (reference sequence). Trimming took 2 bases from V and 6 from J, leaving 14 bases between them. This CDR3 comprises 13 residues. For the CDR3, the DNA is TGCAGTGCTAGATGGCAGGGCCAAGGCGAGCAGTACTTC. As protein: CSARWQGQGEQYF.

This clonotype was seen a few times. The CDR3 reads CASNIDLNTEAFF. The CDR3 nucleotides read TGTGCCAGCAATATAGACTTGAACACTGAAGCTTTCTTT. The chain employs TRBV2 and TRBJ1-1, with D unclear. The germline CDR1 and CDR2 sequences are SNHLY and FYNNEI. The CDR3 totals 13 residues. V was cut by 7 bases and J by 0 bases, with 9 bases left in between.

The chain is built from TRBV18 and TRBJ1-5, with 10 bases fitting TRBD1. Germline V gene lookup returns CDR1 KGHSH and CDR2 LQKENI. The CDR3 totals 16 residues. The V gene end was trimmed by 6 bases and the J gene end by 1 base; junction bases not matched to a gene: 6. The CDR3 sequence is CASSQTGGLSNQPQHF. CDR3 nucleotide sequence: TGTGCCAGCTCGCAGACAGGGGGCTTGAGCAATCAGCCCCAGCATTTT.

This clonotype has ten or more counts. This chain uses TRBV11-2 with TRBJ1-1; a weak D match, TRBD1 (5 bases). Germline CDR1 SGHAT, CDR2 FQNNGV. The V and J ends lost 5 bases and 1 base respectively, with 14 bases between them. The CDR3 loop spans 15 amino acids. The DNA of the CDR3 is TGTGCCAGCAGCCCGTCGGGGCCTCCGAACACTGAAGCTTTCTTT. This sequence encodes CASSPSGPPNTEAFF. Combining the CDR3 with reference TRBV11-2 and TRBJ1-1 gives the whole variable domain EAGVAQSPRYKIIEKRQSVAFWCNPISGHATLYWYQQILGQGPKLLIQFQNNGVVDDSQLPKDRFSAERLKGVDSTLKIQPAKLEDSAVYLCASSPSGPPNTEAFFGQGTRLTVV.

The gene calls are TRBV12-3 or TRBV12-4 and TRBJ1-2; D is possibly TRBD1 (5 bases). Trimming pared 7 bases from V and 0 bases from J, leaving 18 bases between. There are 16 residues in the CDR3. As DNA, the CDR3 is TGTGCCAGCATTTCGGACACGCCACGCACTAACTATGGCTACACCTTC. Its protein product is CASISDTPRTNYGYTF.

The chain employs TRBV27 and TRBJ1-6; no reliable D call. V gave up 3 bases and J gave up 4 bases, with 4 bases separating them. The germline CDR1 and CDR2 sequences are MNHEY and SMNVEV (reference sequence). The CDR3 has 13 residues. CDR3 bases: TGTGCCAGCAGTTTCAAGTATAATTCACCCCTCCACTTT. Amino acid sequence: CASSFKYNSPLHF.

This clonotype was seen more than once but under ten times. The genes are TRBV6-5 and TRBJ1-5, with D possibly being TRBD1 (5 bases). Per the germline V gene, CDR1 is MNHEY and CDR2 is SVGAGI. This CDR3 is 14 amino acids long. The V gene lost 0 bases and the J gene lost 4 bases, with 7 bases spanning the gap. The CDR3: CASSYSSGNQPQHF. The CDR3 bases are TGTGCCAGCAGTTACTCGTCAGGGAATCAGCCCCAGCATTTT.

The chain recombines TRBV18 with TRBJ2-7; D gene unclear. CDR3 length: 16 residues. CDR1 KGHSH and CDR2 LQKENI come from the germline V gene. V was trimmed by 5 bases and J by 3 bases, leaving 20 bases between them. Written as DNA, the CDR3 is TGTGCCAGCTCAGACCACCCACGGGCTTTTAGCTACGAGCAGTACTTC. This translates into CASSDHPRAFSYEQYF.

This clonotype was observed a handful of times. The chain uses TRBV19 and TRBJ1-2; 8 positions agree with TRBD1. V lost 5 bases to trimming and J lost 4 bases; unmatched junction nucleotides: 12. Germline lookup yields CDR1 LNHDA and CDR2 SQIVND (reference sequence). The CDR3 covers 16 residues. This chain's CDR3 is CASSAGSRGHGYGYTF. CDR3 bases: TGTGCCAGTAGTGCCGGATCCAGGGGGCACGGCTATGGCTACACCTTC.

The chain is built from TRBV28 and TRBJ1-2; a weak D match, TRBD1 (6 bases). The CDR3 contains 14 residues. Germline values: CDR1 MDHEN, CDR2 SYDVKM. Trimming removed 5 bases at V and 1 base at J, with 11 bases between. The DNA of the CDR3 is TGTGCCAGCAGTCCGCAGGGGCGTAACTATGGCTACACCTTC. It yields the protein CASSPQGRNYGYTF.

The chain joins TRBV18 to TRBJ1-6; weak D call: TRBD1 (6 bases). Germline CDR1 reads KGHSH; CDR2 reads LQKENI. With 6 bases removed from V and 10 bases from J, the gap between germline ends came to 19 bases. The CDR3 is 15 amino acids. CDR3 residues: CASSPDRSVGSPLHF. The CDR3 DNA is TGTGCCAGCTCGCCCGACAGGAGCGTAGGATCACCCCTCCACTTT.

This clonotype has just a few counts. The V and J genes are TRBV7-8 and TRBJ1-1; TRBD1 aligns across 10 bases. Germline values: CDR1 SGHVS, CDR2 FQNEAQ. CDR3 length equals 14 residues. V shed 6 bases, J shed 5 bases, and the junction held 6 bases outside the gene matches. The CDR3 bases are TGTGCCAGCAGGGACAGGGGGGTAGAAACTGAAGCTTTCTTT. Protein: CASRDRGVETEAFF. Variable domain in full (rest from reference TRBV7-8 and TRBJ1-1): GAGVSQSPRYKVAKRGQDVALRCDPISGHVSLFWYQQALGQGPEFLTYFQNEAQLDKSGLPSDRFFAERPEGSVSTLKIQRTQQEDSAVYLCASRDRGVETEAFFGQGTRLTVV.

The rearrangement uses TRBV25-1 and TRBJ1-5, with D perhaps TRBD1 (6 bases). The CDR3 spans 14 residues. Per germline, CDR1 MGHDK and CDR2 SYGVNS. The germline V and J ends were trimmed by 3 bases and 5 bases, with 11 bases remaining between them. The chain's CDR3 is CASSDMDSDQPQHF. In nucleotides, the CDR3 is TGTGCCAGCAGTGACATGGACAGCGATCAGCCCCAGCATTTT. Full variable domain (missing parts from reference TRBV25-1 and TRBJ1-5): EADIYQTPRYLVIGTGKKITLECSQTMGHDKMYWYQQDPGMELHLIHYSYGVNSTEKGDLSSESTVSRIRTEHFPLTLESARPSHTSQYLCASSDMDSDQPQHFGDGTRLSIL.

A note on this clonotype: The missing conserved phenylalanine or tryptophan at the end of this CDR3 makes a read error likely. This chain links TRBV2 with TRBJ2-5; D may be TRBD2 (5 bases). Trimming stripped 6 bases from V and 2 bases from J, with 13 bases between. The CDR3 has 14 amino acids. The germline CDR1 and CDR2 sequences are SNHLY and FYNNEI. CDR3: CASRRRQLQETQYS. CDR3 coding DNA: TGTGCCAGCAGGAGGAGGCAGTTACAAGAGACCCAGTACTCC.

V and J are TRBV6-2 or TRBV6-3 and TRBJ1-2; 7 bases fit TRBD1. Germline V gives CDR1 MNHEY, CDR2 SVGEGT. J gave up 12 bases and V 6 bases, and 13 bases lay outside the gene matches. The CDR3 is 13 residues long. Here the CDR3 DNA reads TGTGCCAGCAGGAGACGGGCAGGGGGAGAGGACACCTTC. It is translated as CASRRRAGGEDTF.

The sample holds many counts of this clonotype. This chain connects TRBV13 to TRBJ1-1; D possibly corresponds to TRBD1 (5 bases). The germline V and J ends were trimmed by 5 bases and 8 bases, with 27 bases remaining between them. Germline V gene data show CDR1 as PRHDT and CDR2 as FYEKMQ (reference sequence). This CDR3 region has 17 residues. The CDR3 DNA reads as TGTGCCAGCAGCAGCTTAGGGGCGCAGGCCCCCGTTGTGGAAGCTTTCTTT. This gives the protein CASSSLGAQAPVVEAFF.

This clonotype was seen a handful of times. The chain recombines TRBV20-1 with TRBJ1-1; 7 bases are shared with TRBD1. CDR1 is DFQATT and CDR2 is SNEGSKA in the germline V gene (reference sequence). The CDR3 runs to 14 residues. V shed 3 bases, J shed 0 bases, and the junction held 4 bases outside the gene matches. For the CDR3, the DNA is TGCAGTGCTAGGAAGGACAGGATGAACACTGAAGCTTTCTTT. Amino acids: CSARKDRMNTEAFF.

This clonotype was detected only a few times. The V gene is TRBV11-2, the J gene TRBJ1-2, with unresolved D. The CDR3 has 13 amino acids. In germline, CDR1 is SGHAT, CDR2 FQNNGV. The ends were cut back, 2 bases at V and 7 bases at J, with 11 bases in the middle. CDR3: CASSLTDDSGYTF. CDR3 DNA: TGTGCCAGCAGCTTAACGGATGACTCTGGCTACACCTTC.

This clonotype turned up a few times. Mismatch with germline at one junction end may stem from a read error. The chain joins TRBV2 to TRBJ2-5; 14 nucleotides match TRBD2. Per germline, CDR1 SNHLY and CDR2 FYNNEI. The CDR3 runs 16 residues. CDR3 loop: CASSFGLAGGQETRYF. The CDR3 coding sequence is TGTGCCAGCAGTTTTGGACTAGCGGGGGGACAAGAGACCCGGTACTTC. Supplemented by reference TRBV2 and TRBJ2-5, the full variable domain reads EPEVTQTPSHQVTQMGQEVILRCVPISNHLYFYWYRQILGQKVEFLVSFYNNEISEKSEIFDDQFSVERPDGSNFTLKIRSTKLEDSAMYFCASSFGLAGGQETRYFGPGTRLLVL.

This clonotype was recorded at least ten times. The chain joins TRBV11-2 to TRBJ1-2; no clear D gene. Germline values: CDR1 SGHAT, CDR2 FQNNGV. V lost 1 base and J lost 4, with 7 bases in between. This CDR3 is 13 amino acids long. CDR3 bases: TGTGCCAGCAGCTTAGCTCAGAGCTATGGCTACACCTTC. Protein: CASSLAQSYGYTF.

Worth noting for this clonotype: A read error is possible here, since a much larger clone lies one base away. The rearrangement joins TRBV3-1 to TRBJ1-2; D is undetermined. Germline lookup yields CDR1 LGHDT and CDR2 YNNKEL (reference sequence). The CDR3 has 16 amino acids. Here the CDR3 reads CAGSQDEGNFYYGYTF. The CDR3 DNA sequence: TGTGCCGGCAGCCAAGATGAAGGGAATTTTTACTATGGCTACACCTTC.

This clonotype occurred a few times. The chain joins TRBV7-2 to TRBJ1-1; D remains unclear. Germline V CDR1 and CDR2: SGHTA, FQGNSA. This CDR3 spans 14 amino acids. The ends were cut back, 3 bases at V and 4 bases at J, with 12 bases in the middle. DNA for the CDR3: TGTGCCAGCAGCTTGGTCAGGACTTCCACTGAAGCTTTCTTT. Amino acid sequence: CASSLVRTSTEAFF.

This clonotype was detected many times. The chain joins TRBV7-9 to TRBJ1-2, with 7 positions matching TRBD1. J was trimmed by 3 bases and V by 4 bases; bases with no gene match: 5. The CDR3 extends over 14 amino acids. Germline V gives CDR1 SEHNR, CDR2 FQNEAQ (reference sequence). The CDR3 sequence is CASSSLGTDYGYTF. Here the CDR3 DNA reads TGTGCCAGCAGCTCACTCGGGACAGACTATGGCTACACCTTC.

At least ten counts were recorded for this clonotype. The chain has TRBV11-2 and TRBJ1-4; D call uncertain. The germline V gene has CDR1 SGHAT and CDR2 FQNNGV. CDR3 length equals 14 residues. The ends were cut back, 4 bases at V and 8 bases at J, with 14 bases in the middle. This chain's CDR3 is CASSSQMVLEKLFF. CDR3 nucleotides: TGTGCCAGCAGCTCACAAATGGTTCTCGAAAAACTGTTTTTT.

The rearrangement links TRBV20-1 to TRBJ2-7; a possible D gene is TRBD2 (5 bases). The CDR3 extends over 12 amino acids. Trimming removed 6 bases at V and 2 bases at J, with 11 bases between. Germline V gene sequence: CDR1 DFQATT, CDR2 SNEGSKA (reference sequence). For the CDR3, the DNA is TGCAGTGCCTTCCGAGGGACCTACGAGCAGTACTTC. Protein: CSAFRGTYEQYF.

This clonotype occurred a few times. This rearrangement joins TRBV3-1 to TRBJ1-4; TRBD1 matches at 7 bases. With 4 bases clipped from V and 0 bases from J, the junction kept 5 bases outside the gene matches. The germline V gene encodes CDR1 LGHDT and CDR2 YNNKEL (reference sequence). This CDR3 is 16 amino acids long. The CDR3 protein is CASSPRDRTTNEKLFF. CDR3 DNA: TGTGCCAGCAGCCCCCGGGACAGAACAACTAATGAAAAACTGTTTTTT.

A word on this clonotype: This may arise from a read error, as a much more abundant clone is one base away. The J gene is TRBJ1-1, the V gene TRBV28, with D unresolved. The CDR3 length is 15 residues. V was cut by 4 bases and J by 0 bases, with 12 bases left in between. Germline values: CDR1 MDHEN, CDR2 SYDVKM. CDR3: CASSSSAALNTEAFF. DNA for the CDR3: TGTGCCAGCAGTTCCTCTGCGGCCTTGAACACTGAAGCTTTCTTT.

This clonotype was found a few times. This chain uses TRBV9 with TRBJ1-3; no clear D. V lost 3 bases and J 0 bases, leaving 13 bases between the germline ends. CDR1 and CDR2 from the germline V gene are SGDLS and YYNGEE. The CDR3 runs 16 residues. The CDR3 DNA reads as TGTGCCAGCAGCGGGTTCCCGGGCCGCTCTGGAAACACCATATATTTT. This sequence encodes CASSGFPGRSGNTIYF.